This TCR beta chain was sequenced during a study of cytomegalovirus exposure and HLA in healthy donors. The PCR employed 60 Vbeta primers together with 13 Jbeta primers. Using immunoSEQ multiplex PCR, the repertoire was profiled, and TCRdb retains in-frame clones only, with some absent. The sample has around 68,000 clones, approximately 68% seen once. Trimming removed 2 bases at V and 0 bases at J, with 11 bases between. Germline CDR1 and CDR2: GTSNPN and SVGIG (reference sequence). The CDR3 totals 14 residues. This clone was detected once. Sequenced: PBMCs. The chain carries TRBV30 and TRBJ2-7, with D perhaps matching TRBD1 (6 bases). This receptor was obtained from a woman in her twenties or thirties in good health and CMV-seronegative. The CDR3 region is CAWSKMTGSYEQYF. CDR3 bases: TGTGCCTGGAGTAAGATGACAGGCTCCTACGAGCAGTACTTC.